The 10 T cell receptor beta chains below come from one sample, sequenced in a study of blood T cell repertoires in COVID-19. Measured with immunoSEQ multiplex PCR; TCRdb has only the in-frame clones, and not every one. The profile shows 150,000 to 250,000 clones, around 90% of them singletons. Sequenced: PBMCs or T cells enriched from blood (not recorded which). The source is a woman in her twenties or thirties who had recovered from COVID-19.

The chain recombines TRBV30 with TRBJ2-2; the D gene is possibly TRBD2 (5 bases). CDR1 is GTSNPN and CDR2 is SVGIG in the germline V gene (reference sequence). Trimming cost V 4 bases and J 7 bases, with 19 bases left between them. There are 15 residues in the CDR3. The CDR3: CAWTRRVGVVGELFF. The CDR3, as DNA: TGTGCCTGGACCAGGAGAGTGGGAGTAGTCGGGGAGCTGTTTTTT. Filled out from reference TRBV30 and TRBJ2-2, the complete variable domain reads SQTIHQWPATLVQPVGSPLSLECTVEGTSNPNLYWYRQAAGRGLQLLFYSVGIGQISSEVPQNLSASRPQDRQFILSSKKLLLSDSGFYLCAWTRRVGVVGELFFGEGSRLTVL.

The chain joins TRBV13 to TRBJ2-1; no reliable D call. The CDR3 totals 11 residues. Germline CDR1 PRHDT, CDR2 FYEKMQ (reference sequence). Trimming removed 4 bases at V and 10 bases at J, with 8 bases between. This CDR3 reads CASSSPREQFF. CDR3 sequence (DNA): TGTGCCAGCAGCTCCCCTCGGGAGCAGTTCTTC.

This clone was observed a single time. The rearrangement links TRBV28 to TRBJ2-5; D perhaps matches TRBD2 (6 bases). V dropped 1 base and J dropped 1 base, with 13 bases sitting between them. The V gene's germline CDR1 is MDHEN and CDR2 SYDVKM. The CDR3 spans 16 residues. DNA for the CDR3: TGTGCCAGCAGTTTATCAATAGCGGCTACCCAAGAGACCCAGTACTTC. Translated: CASSLSIAATQETQYF.

The gene calls are TRBV5-1 and TRBJ2-7, with TRBD1 identical over 11 bases. The V gene's germline CDR1 is SGHRS and CDR2 YFSETQ. The trim removed 1 base at V and 3 bases at J, leaving 6 bases unmatched. This CDR3 comprises 16 residues. CDR3 sequence (DNA): TGCGCCAGCAGCTTGAATGCGGGACAGGGGGTCTACGAGCAGTACTTC. Amino acids: CASSLNAGQGVYEQYF.

This chain connects TRBV10-1 to TRBJ1-3, with TRBD1 matching 7 bases. CDR1 and CDR2 (germline): WNHNN, SYGVQD (reference sequence). V shed 7 bases, J shed 7 bases, and the junction held 7 bases outside the gene matches. This CDR3 is built from 13 residues. The CDR3: CASKGAPGNTIYF. The CDR3 coding sequence is TGCGCCAGCAAGGGGGCACCGGGGAACACCATATATTTT.

The chain employs TRBV4-3 and TRBJ2-3; TRBD1 is a possible D gene (6 bases). V lost 0 bases and J lost 6, with 25 bases in between. There are 19 residues in the CDR3. The germline gives CDR1 LGHNA, CDR2 YSLEER. CDR3 sequence: CASSQDGVRGELGADTQYF. The CDR3 DNA reads TGCGCCAGCAGCCAAGATGGAGTCAGGGGAGAACTGGGTGCGGATACGCAGTATTTT.

The V gene is TRBV6-4, the J gene TRBJ1-5; TRBD1 matches 7 bases. CDR3 size: 15 residues. Germline-derived CDR1 and CDR2 are MRHNA and SNTAGT. Germline trimming cut 5 bases from V and 3 bases from J; bases unmatched to any gene: 7. CDR3 in DNA: TGTGCCAGCAGTACCGGGACAGCCCTCAATCAGCCCCAGCATTTT. Encoded protein: CASSTGTALNQPQHF.

V gene TRBV19 combines with J gene TRBJ1-2, with TRBD1 identical over 9 bases. V gave up 5 bases and J gave up 5 bases; unmatched junction bases: 9. This CDR3 region has 15 residues. Germline assignment: CDR1 LNHDA and CDR2 SQIVND (reference sequence). The CDR3 nucleotides are TGTGCCAGTAGTTCCGGGACAGGGCGTGGATATGGCTACACCTTC. Its translation is CASSSGTGRGYGYTF.

V usage is TRBV19 and J usage is TRBJ1-2, with a weak D call TRBD1 (5 bases). The length of the CDR3 is 12 residues. From germline, CDR1 is LNHDA and CDR2 SQIVND (reference sequence). V was cut by 7 bases and J by 8 bases, with 14 bases left in between. In DNA form, the CDR3 reads TGTGCCAGTAAAGCAGGGTTGAGCGGCTACACCTTC. Translated: CASKAGLSGYTF.

This sequence joins TRBV6-1 and TRBJ1-2, with TRBD1 as a possible D gene (5 bases). Deletions cut 0 bases from V and 5 bases from J, with 13 bases between. From germline, CDR1 is MNHNS and CDR2 SASEGT. This CDR3 region has 15 residues. The CDR3 here is CASSEAPGGVYGYTF. In DNA form, the CDR3 reads TGTGCCAGCAGTGAAGCTCCCGGGGGGGTTTATGGCTACACCTTC.